This TCR beta chain was documented in a study of cytomegalovirus exposure and HLA in healthy donors. Looking at the study overall: A preliminary data release comprised tens of millions of unique TCRs obtained from HLA-typed donors. Study findings and constraints: A few chains tied to CMV proved CMV antigen-specific in vitro.

Deletions cut 4 bases from V and 5 bases from J, with 8 bases between. The CDR3 runs 11 residues. The germline CDR1 and CDR2 sequences are GTSNPN and SVGIG (reference sequence). Vbeta (60) and Jbeta (13) primers were used in the PCR. Sequenced by immunoSEQ multiplex PCR; TCRdb stores in-frame clones only, minus some. There are 200,000 to 250,000 clones in the sample; approximately 81% occur only once, and about 0.22% lies in the top ten. As for this clone: Its antigen is unidentified.

The sequencing sample was made of PBMCs. The chain couples TRBV30 to TRBJ1-2, with no clear D. This receptor was obtained from a girl aged 2 to 10 in good health and CMV-seronegative. The CDR3 DNA follows: TGTGCCTGGATTCGGGGATATGGCTACACCTTC. Its protein is CAWIRGYGYTF.